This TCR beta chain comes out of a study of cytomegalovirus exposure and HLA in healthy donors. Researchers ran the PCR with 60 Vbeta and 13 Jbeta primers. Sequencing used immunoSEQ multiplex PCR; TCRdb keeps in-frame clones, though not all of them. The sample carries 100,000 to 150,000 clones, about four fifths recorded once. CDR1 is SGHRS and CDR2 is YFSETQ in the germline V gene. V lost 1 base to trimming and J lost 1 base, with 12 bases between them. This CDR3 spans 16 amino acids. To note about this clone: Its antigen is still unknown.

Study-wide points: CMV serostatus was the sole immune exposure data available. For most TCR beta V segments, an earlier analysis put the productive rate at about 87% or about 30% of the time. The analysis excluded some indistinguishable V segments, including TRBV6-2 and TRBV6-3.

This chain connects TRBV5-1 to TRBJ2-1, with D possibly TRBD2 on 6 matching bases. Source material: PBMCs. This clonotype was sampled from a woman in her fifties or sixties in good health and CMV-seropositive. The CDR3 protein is CASSLSPAGSYNEQFF. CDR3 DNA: TGCGCCAGCAGCTTGTCCCCAGCGGGTTCCTACAATGAGCAGTTCTTC.